This TCR beta chain was profiled in a study of blood T cell repertoires in COVID-19. Study context: COVID-19 samples, acute and convalescent, were from the United States, Italy and Spain. T cells, B-cell-depleted T cells, or PBMCs supplied cDNA or gDNA.

There are 13 residues in the CDR3. The germline V gene has CDR1 MNHEY and CDR2 SMNVEV (reference sequence). V gave up 6 bases and J gave up 5 bases; unmatched junction bases: 4. As originally analysed: Estimation of nucleated cell counts was performed using reference gene primer amplification. TCRdb's copy holds only in-frame clones and misses some; the assay was immunoSEQ multiplex PCR. That table gives V, J and clone size, and the DNA gave D and trimming. The table has 200,000 to 250,000 clones, roughly four fifths seen once. Specimen: peripheral blood. This clonotype was sampled from a man aged 25 to 40 who had recovered from COVID-19. The chain carries TRBV27 and TRBJ1-5; the match to TRBD1 covers 7 bases. The CDR3 sequence is CASRGQSHQPQHF. CDR3 in DNA: TGTGCCAGCAGGGGACAGTCTCATCAGCCCCAGCATTTT.